One sample yielded the 10 T cell receptor beta chains listed below, sequenced in a study of T cells in Graves' hyperthyroidism and ophthalmopathy. What was amplified from RNA transcripts were TCR beta CDR3 regions. In the first-round RT-PCR of the TCR CDR3, the HTBI primer set was used. From the multiplex PCR reads, TCRdb called clonotypes with MiXCR, one entry per CDR3 protein. The sample lists approximately 410,000 distinct CDR3 sequences; roughly 13% were seen once. Input material: blood. The receptor set was obtained from a woman between 18 and 30 years old with Graves' hyperthyroidism.

This chain connects TRBV4-3 to TRBJ2-3, with D possibly matching TRBD1 (5 bases). Trimming shortened V by 2 bases and J by 2 bases, and 14 bases separated the two germline ends. This CDR3 region has 16 residues. Germline V gives CDR1 LGHNA, CDR2 YSLEER. The CDR3 bases are TGCGCCAGCAGCCAAAGGGCAGGGCTGAACACAGATACGCAGTATTTT. Protein sequence: CASSQRAGLNTDTQYF.

V and J are TRBV7-3 and TRBJ2-5; the match to TRBD2 covers 12 bases. CDR3 length: 13 amino acids. V was clipped by 5 bases and J by 11 bases; unmatched bases: 6. Germline CDR1 and CDR2: SGHTA and FQGTGA. For the CDR3, the DNA is TGTGCCAGCAGCGTTTACGGACTAGCGGGACAGTACTTC. Its protein product is CASSVYGLAGQYF.

This clonotype was counted ten times or more. The gene calls are TRBV24-1 and TRBJ2-1; 7 bases are a match to TRBD1. J lost 6 bases, V lost 3 bases, and 4 bases had no gene match. Germline CDR1 is KGHDR and CDR2 is SFDVKD. The CDR3 runs 14 residues. Written as DNA, the CDR3 is TGTGCCACCAGTGATCCCGCAGGGGGCAATGAGCAGTTCTTC. Its protein is CATSDPAGGNEQFF.

J is TRBJ1-2 and V is TRBV7-3; D unresolved. CDR3 length: 15 amino acids. Germline V lookup: CDR1 SGHTA, CDR2 FQGTGA. Trimming removed 5 bases at V and 3 bases at J, with 16 bases between. The CDR3 spells CASSPTPTAHYGYTF. As DNA, the CDR3 is TGTGCCAGCAGCCCAACCCCGACGGCACACTATGGCTACACCTTC.

The chain combines TRBV7-9 with TRBJ1-2; D possibly corresponds to TRBD1 (5 bases). This CDR3 comprises 13 residues. In germline, CDR1 is SEHNR, CDR2 FQNEAQ (reference sequence). V lost 5 bases and J 6 bases, leaving 13 bases between the germline ends. CDR3: CASSTGRGDGYTF. The CDR3 nucleotides are TGTGCCAGCAGCACGGGACGGGGGGATGGCTACACCTTC.

The V gene is TRBV7-9, the J gene TRBJ2-1, with TRBD2 matching 8 bases. Per the germline V gene, CDR1 is SEHNR and CDR2 is FQNEAQ (reference sequence). Trimming cost V 6 bases and J 4 bases; bases outside gene matches: 11. CDR3 size: 16 residues. CDR3 protein: CASRHSPGRAYNEQFF. DNA for the CDR3: TGTGCCAGCAGACATTCCCCCGGGAGGGCTTACAATGAGCAGTTCTTC. Looking up the rest from reference TRBV7-9 and TRBJ2-1 gives the full variable domain: DTGVSQNPRHKITKRGQNVTFRCDPISEHNRLYWYRQTLGQGPEFLTYFQNEAQLEKSRLLSDRFSAERPKGSFSTLEIQRTEQGDSAMYLCASRHSPGRAYNEQFFGPGTRLTVL.

This clonotype appeared many times. The chain uses TRBV19 and TRBJ2-2; D is unclear. This CDR3 comprises 20 residues. The germline V gene encodes CDR1 LNHDA and CDR2 SQIVND (reference sequence). Trimming removed 0 bases from V and 3 bases from J, with 23 bases in between. The CDR3 protein is CASSIEGPFSRSTHTGELFF. The CDR3 nucleotides read TGTGCCAGTAGTATAGAGGGTCCGTTCAGCCGGTCTACACACACCGGGGAGCTGTTTTTT.

This chain joins TRBV7-9 and TRBJ1-2; a possible D gene is TRBD1 (6 bases). Trimming shortened V by 4 bases and J by 5 bases, and 11 bases separated the two germline ends. The V gene's germline CDR1 is SEHNR and CDR2 FQNEAQ (reference sequence). The CDR3 loop spans 13 amino acids. The CDR3 spells CASSSRTAYGYTF. CDR3 coding DNA: TGTGCCAGCAGCTCCCGGACAGCTTATGGCTACACCTTC.

There are many counts of this clonotype. J is TRBJ2-1 and V is TRBV30; 10 bases are a match to TRBD1. CDR3 length: 15 amino acids. The V segment lost 4 bases and the J segment 7 bases; nucleotides outside the gene matches: 10. Germline CDR1 is GTSNPN and CDR2 is SVGIG (reference sequence). In DNA, the CDR3 is TGTGCCTGGAACGTTGGACAGGGGGTAGGGAATGAGCAGTTCTTC. Translation: CAWNVGQGVGNEQFF.

This sequence joins TRBV5-1 and TRBJ2-7; no definite D call. CDR1 is SGHRS, CDR2 YFSETQ, per germline. V was clipped by 0 bases and J by 2 bases, with 9 bases between them. The CDR3 runs 14 residues. This CDR3 is CASSLGAQAYEQYF. CDR3 coding DNA: TGCGCCAGCAGCTTGGGGGCCCAAGCCTACGAGCAGTACTTC.